This TCR beta chain was profiled in a study of cytomegalovirus exposure and HLA in healthy donors. Study background: The roughly 100 million unique TCR beta sequences, from about 190 million T cells, were found by an earlier analysis. Overall study results and limits: HLA-A and HLA-B allele assignments for most subjects were reportedly predicted accurately using TCR beta sequences.

Primers: 60 Vbeta forward and 13 Jbeta reverse. Clones were sequenced by immunoSEQ multiplex PCR, and TCRdb holds only the in-frame ones, with some missing. The data hold 150,000 to 200,000 clones, with about 70% observed a single time. About this clone: Its target is unknown.

The TCR originated in a woman in her twenties or thirties in good health and CMV-seronegative. The sequencing sample was made of PBMCs.

The CDR3 sequence: CASSLVRNTGELFF. The CDR3 region has the DNA TGCGCCAGCAGCTTGGTCAGGAACACCGGGGAGCTGTTTTTT. The rearrangement joins TRBV5-1 to TRBJ2-2; the D is unclear. Germline assignment: CDR1 SGHRS and CDR2 YFSETQ. The CDR3 loop spans 14 amino acids. V lost 0 bases and J lost 1, with 4 bases in between.